This T cell receptor (beta chain) derives from a study of blood T cell repertoires in COVID-19. Whole-study context: Sites across the United States, Italy and Spain contributed samples from acute and convalescent COVID-19.

Method: immunoSEQ multiplex PCR; TCRdb's copy keeps in-frame clones and lacks some. The table includes about 110,000 clones, approximately 80% detected once. V dropped 2 bases and J dropped 4 bases, with 8 bases sitting between them. The CDR3 consists of 13 residues. Sequencing was done on a sample of peripheral blood. This clonotype was sampled from a woman between 45 and 60 years old with acute or convalescent COVID-19. The J gene is TRBJ1-1, the V gene TRBV12-3 or TRBV12-4; D gene uncertain. CDR3 bases: TGTGCCAGCAGTTTAAGAGGCGGCACTGAAGCTTTCTTT. Translating it yields CASSLRGGTEAFF.